These 24 T cell receptor beta chains came from one sample sequenced in a study of T cells in Graves' hyperthyroidism and ophthalmopathy. Template material for amplifying TCR beta CDR3 regions consisted of RNA transcripts. The TCR CDR3 first-round RT-PCR relied on the HTBI primer set. TCRdb re-called the multiplex PCR reads with MiXCR, one entry per CDR3 protein. The sample contains about 620,000 distinct CDR3 sequences, 15% to 20% of which appear only once. The sample consisted of blood. The receptors come from a woman younger than 45 with Graves' hyperthyroidism.

With regard to this clonotype: With a much larger clone just one base away, this may be a read error. The V and J genes are TRBV7-2 and TRBJ2-3; maybe TRBD2 (5 bases). Germline assignment: CDR1 SGHTA and CDR2 FQGNSA. The CDR3 loop spans 14 amino acids. Here the CDR3 reads CSSSFSIAPDTQYF. CDR3 nucleotide sequence: TGTTCCAGCAGCTTCTCGATAGCGCCAGATACGCAGTATTTT.

This clonotype was found a few times. The chain recombines TRBV6-2 or TRBV6-3 with TRBJ2-5, with 12 bases fitting TRBD2. Germline assignment: CDR1 MNHEY and CDR2 SVGEGT. The CDR3 spans 12 residues. The V gene end was trimmed by 6 bases and the J gene end by 13 bases; junction bases not matched to a gene: 6. CDR3 in amino acids: CASRRLAGVSYF. The CDR3 coding sequence is TGTGCCAGCAGGCGACTAGCGGGAGTTTCGTACTTC.

This clonotype showed up just a few times. V usage is TRBV24-1 and J usage is TRBJ2-3; 8 bases match TRBD1. Looked up from germline, CDR1 is KGHDR and CDR2 is SFDVKD. The ends lost 4 bases at V and 0 bases at J; junction bases unmatched: 5. There are 16 residues in the CDR3. CDR3 sequence reads: CATSDHQGASTDTQYF. The CDR3 DNA sequence: TGTGCCACCAGTGACCACCAGGGGGCGAGCACAGATACGCAGTATTTT.

Ten or more counts support this clonotype. The rearrangement uses TRBV2 and TRBJ1-1; no firm D call. The CDR3 loop spans 13 amino acids. Per germline, CDR1 SNHLY and CDR2 FYNNEI. The V gene lost 3 bases and the J gene lost 0 bases, with 5 bases spanning the gap. CDR3 nucleotides: TGTGCCAGCAGTGACGGGATGAACACTGAAGCTTTCTTT. Translation: CASSDGMNTEAFF.

This clonotype was seen ten or more times. The V and J genes are TRBV12-3 or TRBV12-4 and TRBJ1-1; TRBD1 matches at 9 bases. V was pared by 6 bases and J by 3 bases, with 2 bases of the junction left unmatched. The CDR3 has 13 amino acids. This CDR3 reads CASRGQGDTEAFF. The CDR3 coding sequence is TGTGCCAGCAGGGGACAGGGTGACACTGAAGCTTTCTTT.

At least ten counts were recorded for this clonotype. The chain links TRBV3-1 to TRBJ1-1, with D uncertain. Germline V lookup: CDR1 LGHDT, CDR2 YNNKEL (reference sequence). The ends were cut back, 1 base at V and 11 bases at J, with 11 bases in the middle. The CDR3 length is 12 residues. This CDR3 is CASSQGRTPAFF. For the CDR3, the DNA is TGTGCCAGCAGCCAAGGGAGGACCCCGGCTTTCTTT. Filled out from reference TRBV3-1 and TRBJ1-1, the complete variable domain reads DTAVSQTPKYLVTQMGNDKSIKCEQNLGHDTMYWYKQDSKKFLKIMFSYNNKELIINETVPNRFSPKSPDKAHLNLHINSLELGDSAVYFCASSQGRTPAFFGQGTRLTVV.

This chain uses TRBV7-9 with TRBJ1-5, with 7 bases matching TRBD1. This CDR3 contains 15 residues. The germline gives CDR1 SEHNR, CDR2 FQNEAQ (reference sequence). J gave up 7 bases and V 1 base, and 7 bases lay outside the gene matches. The CDR3 DNA reads as TGTGCCAGCAGCTTAGGAGGGGGCAGGGGACAGCCCCAGCATTTT. Its translation: CASSLGGGRGQPQHF.

This clonotype was picked up one time. The chain has TRBV4-3 and TRBJ2-3; 8 bases agree with TRBD2. Germline trimming cut 0 bases from V and 1 base from J; bases unmatched to any gene: 3. The CDR3 runs 16 residues. Germline-derived CDR1 and CDR2 are LGHNA and YSLEER. CDR3 DNA sequence: TGCGCCAGCAGCCAAGAACTAGCGGTGCGCACAGATACGCAGTATTTT. Translating it yields CASSQELAVRTDTQYF.

This clonotype was observed at least ten times. The chain recombines TRBV12-3 or TRBV12-4 with TRBJ1-4; D is unresolved. The germline V and J ends were trimmed by 6 bases and 4 bases, with 6 bases remaining between them. This CDR3 contains 12 residues. CDR3 sequence reads: CASRGFNEKLFF. The CDR3 nucleotides read TGTGCCAGCAGGGGTTTTAATGAAAAACTGTTTTTT.

In its sample, this clonotype was seen many times. The chain employs TRBV30 and TRBJ1-3; D remains unclear. Trimming took off 8 bases at V and 4 bases at J, with 15 bases between the two ends. Germline V lookup: CDR1 GTSNPN, CDR2 SVGIG (reference sequence). The CDR3 covers 13 residues. CDR3 sequence (DNA): TGTGCCCGCGATCAAGGTGCCGGAAACACCATATATTTT. Its translation: CARDQGAGNTIYF.

This clonotype has a count of ten or more. The chain carries TRBV12-5 and TRBJ2-1, with 9 bases lining up with TRBD1. The V and J ends lost 0 bases and 10 bases, in that order; junction bases with no gene match: 22. This CDR3 comprises 20 residues. CDR1 is LGHNT, CDR2 FRNRAP, per germline. The CDR3 DNA is TGTGCTAGTGGTTTGGTACCCTGGGGACAGGGAAAGGAGGGGAAGACAGAGCAGTTCTTC. This translates into CASGLVPWGQGKEGKTEQFF. Drawing the rest from reference TRBV12-5 and TRBJ2-1, the complete variable domain is DARVTQTPRHKVTEMGQEVTMRCQPILGHNTVFWYRQTMMQGLELLAYFRNRAPLDDSGMPKDRFSAEMPDATLATLKIQPSEPRDSAVYFCASGLVPWGQGKEGKTEQFFGPGTRLTVL.

The rearrangement joins TRBV18 to TRBJ2-3; 14 bases agree with TRBD2. The CDR3 is 16 residues long. V shed 3 bases and J 5 bases; nucleotides not matched to a gene: 4. Germline V CDR1 and CDR2: KGHSH, LQKENI. This CDR3 is CASSPGLAGVGDTQYF. The CDR3 coding sequence is TGTGCCAGCTCACCGGGACTAGCGGGAGTTGGAGATACGCAGTATTTT.

This clonotype has a count of ten or more. The genes are TRBV30 and TRBJ1-1; tentatively, D is TRBD1 (6 bases). The CDR3 has 13 residues. Trimming removed 1 base from V and 1 base from J, with 7 bases in between. CDR1 is GTSNPN, CDR2 SVGIG, per germline (reference sequence). The CDR3 sequence: CAWSGTENTEAFF. DNA of the CDR3: TGTGCCTGGAGTGGGACAGAGAACACTGAAGCTTTCTTT.

A word on this clonotype: A much larger clone lies one base from this, so it may be a read error. The rearrangement links TRBV5-1 to TRBJ2-1; TRBD2 might be the D (5 bases). The V and J ends lost 6 bases and 6 bases respectively, with 16 bases between them. Per the germline V gene, CDR1 is SGHRS and CDR2 is YFSETQ. This CDR3 is built from 14 residues. In DNA form, the CDR3 reads TGCGCCAGCAAGTCTAGCAGGAGTCCCAATGAGCAGTTCTTC. Translation: CASKSSRSPNEQFF.

This clonotype was seen more than once but under ten times. The rearrangement uses TRBV24-1 and TRBJ2-1; D is ambiguous. This CDR3 has 12 residues. The germline CDR1 and CDR2 sequences are KGHDR and SFDVKD. V was cut by 9 bases and J by 7 bases, with 12 bases left in between. The CDR3 here is CATAQWVNEQFF. CDR3 nucleotide sequence: TGTGCCACCGCCCAATGGGTAAATGAGCAGTTCTTC.

The chain is built from TRBV9 and TRBJ2-6; D possibly matches TRBD1 or TRBD2 (7 bases each). The CDR3 consists of 18 residues. The V end lost 3 bases, the J end lost 0 bases, and 16 bases lay between the germline ends. Germline CDR1 reads SGDLS; CDR2 reads YYNGEE. CDR3 nucleotide sequence: TGTGCCAGCAGCGGGGAGGGACAGTTAATCTCTGGGGCCAACGTCCTGACTTTC. It translates to CASSGEGQLISGANVLTF.

This CDR3 reads CSVEDLRGVWDGYTF. The CDR3 DNA reads as TGCAGCGTTGAAGATCTTAGGGGGGTTTGGGATGGCTACACCTTC. This chain links TRBV29-1 with TRBJ1-2; D possibly corresponds to TRBD1 (6 bases). V was trimmed by 0 bases and J by 6 bases, leaving 17 bases between them. CDR1 SQVTM and CDR2 ANQGSEA come from the germline V gene. The CDR3 extends over 15 amino acids. The full variable domain, its missing parts supplied by reference TRBV29-1 and TRBJ1-2, is SAVISQKPSRDICQRGTSLTIQCQVDSQVTMMFWYRQQPGQSLTLIATANQGSEATYESGFVIDKFPISRPNLTFSTLTVSNMSPEDSSIYLCSVEDLRGVWDGYTFGSGTRLTVV.

This clonotype has only a few counts. The rearrangement uses TRBV5-1 and TRBJ2-2; 8 bases line up with TRBD2. After removal of 4 bases from V and 2 bases from J, the junction contained 4 bases not matched to a gene. The CDR3 loop spans 15 amino acids. The germline CDR1 and CDR2 sequences are SGHRS and YFSETQ. The CDR3 loop reads CASSKTSGNTGELFF. CDR3 bases: TGCGCCAGCAGCAAAACTAGCGGAAACACCGGGGAGCTGTTTTTT.

This clonotype has a count of ten or more. This sequence joins TRBV12-3 or TRBV12-4 and TRBJ2-1; D gene unclear. The germline V and J ends were trimmed by 7 bases and 5 bases, with 18 bases remaining between them. The CDR3 has 15 amino acids. CDR3 nucleotides: TGTGCCAGCAATTTCCACCAGAATCGAGACAATGAGCAGTTCTTC. The encoded protein is CASNFHQNRDNEQFF.

Only a few counts were recorded for this clonotype. The chain uses TRBV7-9 and TRBJ2-5; 15 nucleotides align to TRBD2. Trimming removed 0 bases from V and 5 bases from J; junction bases left unmatched: 7. The CDR3 sequence is 18 residues long. Per germline, CDR1 SEHNR and CDR2 FQNEAQ (reference sequence). CDR3 sequence reads: CASSLASGLAGGRETQYF. DNA of the CDR3: TGTGCCAGCAGCTTAGCGTCCGGACTAGCGGGAGGGAGGGAGACCCAGTACTTC.

A note on this clonotype: This could be a read error, since a much larger clone is one nucleotide away. The CDR3 carries no conserved terminal phenylalanine or tryptophan, so it likely arises from a read error. This chain links TRBV12-3 or TRBV12-4 with TRBJ2-1, with D unclear. V was shortened by 3 bases and J by 7 bases, with 7 bases between the two germline ends. There are 12 residues in the CDR3. Written as DNA, the CDR3 is TGTGCCAGCAGTTTGGGGATGAATGAGCAGTTCTCC. This gives the protein CASSLGMNEQFS.

This clonotype appeared a few times. The V gene is TRBV4-1, the J gene TRBJ2-3; tentatively, D is TRBD2 (5 bases). V shed 4 bases and J shed 0 bases, with 11 bases lying between them. There are 15 residues in the CDR3. In germline, CDR1 is MGHRA, CDR2 YSYEKL. CDR3: CASSLPRGSTDTQYF. The CDR3 region has the DNA TGCGCCAGCAGCCTCCCCCGGGGAAGCACAGATACGCAGTATTTT.

The chain carries TRBV28 and TRBJ2-5; 7 nucleotides align to TRBD2. This CDR3 is built from 15 residues. The V and J ends lost 2 bases and 3 bases, in that order; junction bases with no gene match: 6. Germline V gives CDR1 MDHEN, CDR2 SYDVKM. The CDR3 DNA reads as TGTGCCAGCAGTTTAGTATCTAGCGGAGAAGAGACCCAGTACTTC. As protein: CASSLVSSGEETQYF.

As for this clonotype: Given a much more abundant clone one base away, this may be a read error. The rearrangement links TRBV6-2 or TRBV6-3 to TRBJ2-1; D remains ambiguous. V shed 4 bases and J shed 7 bases, with 17 bases lying between them. The CDR3 sequence is 15 residues long. CDR1 is MNHEY and CDR2 is SVGEGT in the germline V gene. This CDR3 reads CASSLDRWPSNEQFF. The CDR3 nucleotides read TGTGCCAGCAGTTTAGATCGATGGCCCTCAAATGAGCAGTTCTTC.